These 16 T cell receptor beta chains came from one sample sequenced in a study of shared clonotypes between healthy human individuals (dated by TCRdb to the early 2020s). Preparation of the library involved the immunoSEQ multiplex PCR assay. Imported from immuneACCESS, the table was reduced by TCRdb to in-frame sequences with V and J called. These copies leave out some clones; in studies compared against another copy, an unresolved V gene accounts for under half, and the cause of the remainder is not known. The sample includes millions of clones, with 95% observed a single time. The top ten clonotypes cover more than 0.1% of the sample. Sample: naive CD4+ T cells sorted from blood. The sample's cell subset or site label, decoded: CD45RA+ positively selected. Receptors originate from a man between 18 and 29 years old in good health.

The chain employs TRBV2 and TRBJ2-5; tentatively, D is TRBD2 (6 bases). With 7 bases removed from V and 2 bases from J, the gap between germline ends came to 14 bases. The germline V gene encodes CDR1 SNHLY and CDR2 FYNNEI. The CDR3 sequence is 14 residues long. The CDR3 DNA reads TGTGCCAGCAACTGGGGAGGCCTACAAGAGACCCAGTACTTC. Its protein is CASNWGGLQETQYF.

This chain uses TRBV4-1 with TRBJ2-3, with 7 bases that match TRBD2. The CDR3 runs to 15 residues. V lost 0 bases, J lost 4 bases, and 4 bases stayed unmatched. Germline-derived CDR1 and CDR2 are MGHRA and YSYEKL. The CDR3 DNA sequence: TGCGCCAGCAGCCAAGATCCGGGGGGAGCAGATACGCAGTATTTT. This sequence encodes CASSQDPGGADTQYF.

The chain uses TRBV11-2 and TRBJ2-7; D is possibly TRBD1 or TRBD2 (5 bases each). Germline lookup yields CDR1 SGHAT and CDR2 FQNNGV. With 10 bases removed from V and 2 bases from J, the gap between germline ends came to 15 bases. The CDR3 has 13 residues. This chain's CDR3 is CATGPGTAYEQYF. The DNA of the CDR3 is TGTGCCACCGGACCCGGGACGGCCTACGAGCAGTACTTC.

This chain joins TRBV30 and TRBJ1-5; TRBD1 agrees at 12 bases. Trimming cost V 0 bases and J 6 bases; bases outside gene matches: 3. The CDR3 is 15 amino acids. Germline V gene data show CDR1 as GTSNPN and CDR2 as SVGIG (reference sequence). The CDR3 DNA sequence: TGTGCCTGGAGTGTAGGGACAGGGGGCGGTCAGCCCCAGCATTTT. Translating it yields CAWSVGTGGGQPQHF.

This chain joins TRBV2 and TRBJ2-1; a weak D match, TRBD2 (5 bases). V lost 6 bases, J lost 6 bases, and 18 bases lay in between. The CDR3 totals 15 residues. CDR1 is SNHLY and CDR2 is FYNNEI in the germline V gene. The CDR3 spells CASSPRGFNVNEQFF. CDR3 nucleotide sequence: TGTGCCAGCAGCCCCAGAGGGTTTAACGTCAATGAGCAGTTCTTC.

This clone was observed once. This same CDR3 is encoded by further DNA sequences in the sample. This chain links TRBV9 with TRBJ1-1, with a weak D call TRBD1 (5 bases). V gave up 4 bases and J gave up 0 bases, with 10 bases separating them. CDR1 SGDLS and CDR2 YYNGEE come from the germline V gene. This CDR3 spans 14 amino acids. CDR3 sequence (DNA): TGTGCCAGCAGCCCGCAGGGCCTGAACACTGAAGCTTTCTTT. This gives the protein CASSPQGLNTEAFF.

The rearrangement uses TRBV6-6 and TRBJ2-3; TRBD2 is a possible D gene (6 bases). Trimming left V 2 bases short and J 6 bases short, with 15 bases between. The germline V gene has CDR1 MNHNY and CDR2 SVGAGI (reference sequence). There are 15 residues in the CDR3. This chain's CDR3 is CASSYLGLPTDTQYF. Written as DNA, the CDR3 is TGTGCCAGCAGTTACCTGGGACTTCCCACGGATACGCAGTATTTT.

A remark on this clone: Other nucleotide sequences in the sample specify the same CDR3. The genes are TRBV18 and TRBJ1-5, with 10 bases that match TRBD1. CDR3 length: 15 amino acids. V shed 3 bases, J shed 4 bases, and the junction held 3 bases outside the gene matches. Germline-derived CDR1 and CDR2 are KGHSH and LQKENI. The CDR3 nucleotides read TGTGCCAGCTCACCGCCGGGACAGGGGAATCAGCCCCAGCATTTT. Its protein is CASSPPGQGNQPQHF.

The chain recombines TRBV7-8 with TRBJ2-7; D may be TRBD1 or TRBD2 (7 bases each). Trimming removed 0 bases at V and 5 bases at J, with 14 bases between. Germline V lookup: CDR1 SGHVS, CDR2 FQNEAQ. The CDR3 contains 15 residues. As DNA, the CDR3 is TGTGCCAGCAGCTTAGCTTCCAGGGGGGGTGACGAGCAGTACTTC. Translation gives CASSLASRGGDEQYF.

This clone was seen ten or more times. The J gene is TRBJ1-2, the V gene TRBV5-1; D possibly corresponds to TRBD1 (5 bases). The CDR3 is 14 residues long. V was pared by 0 bases and J by 6 bases, with 12 bases between. The germline gives CDR1 SGHRS, CDR2 YFSETQ. The CDR3 DNA reads as TGCGCCAGCAGCTTGGCGGTGGGGCTGGATGGCTACACCTTC. It encodes CASSLAVGLDGYTF.

The rearrangement joins TRBV6-6 to TRBJ2-5; unclear D gene. Germline V CDR1 and CDR2: MNHNY, SVGAGI (reference sequence). V lost 3 bases and J 7 bases, leaving 15 bases between the germline ends. This CDR3 is 14 amino acids long. CDR3 DNA sequence: TGTGCCAGCAGTTATTCCGGCGAATCTGGGACCCAGTACTTC. Translation: CASSYSGESGTQYF.

This clone appeared a single time. The gene calls are TRBV11-2 and TRBJ2-7, with a possible D match to TRBD1 (5 bases). The V end was cut by 5 bases, the J end by 6 bases, with 11 bases between. CDR3 size: 12 residues. Germline V gives CDR1 SGHAT, CDR2 FQNNGV. CDR3 sequence reads: CASSLQGGEQYF. The CDR3 region has the DNA TGTGCCAGCAGCCTTCAGGGTGGCGAGCAGTACTTC.

The V call is TRBV5-6, the J call TRBJ2-3, with TRBD2 matching 15 bases. The germline V gene encodes CDR1 SGHDT and CDR2 YYEEEE. V shed 4 bases and J 7 bases; nucleotides not matched to a gene: 7. The CDR3 consists of 16 residues. The CDR3 spells CASSLGLAGGPYTQYF. CDR3 DNA sequence: TGTGCCAGCAGCCTTGGACTAGCGGGGGGGCCATATACGCAGTATTTT.

This clone was detected once. V gene TRBV11-2 combines with J gene TRBJ2-1; 9 bases map to TRBD1. Trimming took 3 bases from V and 10 from J; bases not matched to a gene: 1. Germline V gene sequence: CDR1 SGHAT, CDR2 FQNNGV. The CDR3 sequence is 12 residues long. The CDR3 sequence: CASSFGTGEQFF. CDR3 nucleotides: TGTGCCAGCAGCTTCGGGACAGGGGAGCAGTTCTTC.

In this sample, this clone turned up once. This chain connects TRBV7-9 to TRBJ2-5; 8 nucleotides agree with TRBD1. V trimming: 5 bases; J trimming: 5 bases; junction bases outside the gene matches: 10. This CDR3 has 15 residues. Looked up from germline, CDR1 is SEHNR and CDR2 is FQNEAQ (reference sequence). The CDR3 sequence is CASSRDRGFEETQYF. As DNA, the CDR3 is TGTGCCAGCAGCCGCGACAGGGGTTTCGAGGAGACCCAGTACTTC.

This clone has only one observation. A junction boundary mismatches the germline segment, possibly from a read error. This chain uses TRBV7-7 with TRBJ2-2, with 8 bases matching TRBD2. The CDR3 runs 18 residues. Per the germline V gene, CDR1 is SSHAT and CDR2 is FNYEAQ (reference sequence). The CDR3 DNA is TGTGCTAGCAGCTTAGCACCTGAGGGCGGGAGGTTCACCGGGGAGCTGTTTTTT. Amino acid sequence: CASSLAPEGGRFTGELFF.